Below, one T cell receptor beta chain is given with its context. This CDR3 is built from 15 residues. Trimming cost V 2 bases and J 2 bases, with 12 bases left between them. Germline lookup yields CDR1 SGHVS and CDR2 FNYEAQ. Survey-level immunoSEQ sequencing profiled the TCR beta repertoire. Clones were sequenced by immunoSEQ multiplex PCR, and TCRdb holds only the in-frame ones, with some missing. The sample includes 55,000 to 70,000 clones, approximately 92% of them seen just once. The sequence came from a man in his forties with rheumatoid arthritis. Sequencing was performed on PBMCs. The chain links TRBV7-6 to TRBJ1-1; D gene unclear. This chain's CDR3 is CASSLRKGINTEAFF. Here the CDR3 DNA reads TGTGCCAGCAGCTTACGGAAAGGGATTAACACTGAAGCTTTCTTT.